Presented here are 2 T cell receptor beta chains from one specimen sequenced in a study of blood T cells in healthy people across ages. Together with a sample-barcoded 5' primer, a J-beta primer mix was included in a second PCR lasting roughly 6 to 12 cycles. TCRdb reprocessed the 5' RACE reads via MiXCR and lists one record per CDR3 protein. The sample records some 1,000,000 distinct CDR3 sequences, 25% being singletons. These data were also filed under a second study, of T cells of mothers and their children.

Sequencing was done on a sample of blood. These receptors were collected from a girl aged 2-10 years in good health.

This clonotype was seen a handful of times. The rearrangement joins TRBV21-1 to TRBJ2-5; TRBD1 is the table's D call and was not checked against the DNA. TRBV21-1 is deemed a pseudogene. This CDR3 is 13 amino acids long. The CDR3 region is CASLTPGKQEQYF. As DNA, the CDR3 is TGTGCCAGCCTCACGCCCGGAAAACAGGAGCAGTACTTC.

J is TRBJ1-1 and V is TRBV29-1; possibly TRBD1 for D (5 bases). The CDR3 consists of 14 residues. V was shortened by 3 bases and J by 9 bases, with 20 bases between the two germline ends. The V gene's germline CDR1 is SQVTM and CDR2 ANQGSEA. The CDR3 region has the DNA TGCAGCGTTGAGTTTGAGGGGATGTGGACCCAAGCTTTCTTT. Its protein product is CSVEFEGMWTQAFF.